The rows below give T cell receptor beta chains drawn from one sample of a study of blood T cell repertoires in COVID-19. Data came from immunoSEQ multiplex PCR; TCRdb stores just in-frame clones and leaves some out. The repertoire holds approximately 150,000 clones, with approximately 90% as singletons. Sequencing was carried out using peripheral blood. The receptor set was obtained from a man between 45 and 60 years old with active or convalescent COVID-19. Both conserved end residues are part of each CDR3. Each record gives: J gene, clone size, V gene, D gene, CDR3 protein, CDR3 DNA. A D gene is named only where the DNA matches it firmly. Rows give clone size only sometimes, using once, few, many, or a class for an expanded clone.

TRBJ2-1	-	TRBV10-3	TRBD1	CAIRETGSSYNEQFF	TGTGCCATCAGGGAGACAGGGAGCTCCTACAATGAGCAGTTCTTC
TRBJ2-7	-	TRBV19	-	CASSFRDSSYEQYF	TGTGCCAGTAGTTTCCGGGACTCCTCCTACGAGCAGTACTTC
TRBJ2-7	-	TRBV24-1	-	CATRHTLLYEQYF	TGTGCCACTAGACACACACTCCTCTACGAGCAGTACTTC
TRBJ2-1	-	TRBV3-1/TRBV3-2	TRBD2	CASSNLGLAGVGHEQFF	TGTGCCAGCAGCAACCTGGGACTAGCGGGAGTAGGGCATGAGCAGTTCTTC
TRBJ1-6	-	TRBV5-5	-	CASRNIYRTEKNSPLHF	TGTGCCAGCAGAAACATTTACAGGACAGAAAAAAATTCACCCCTCCACTTT
TRBJ2-1	-	TRBV4-3	TRBD2	CASSQVLDSGANEQFF	TGCGCCAGCAGCCAAGTCCTGGATAGCGGGGCTAATGAGCAGTTCTTC
TRBJ1-1	-	TRBV6-2/TRBV6-3	-	CASSYSAGAEAFF	TGTGCCAGCAGTTACTCGGCGGGGGCTGAAGCTTTCTTT
TRBJ1-2	once	TRBV11-2	-	CASSRTQPGQGNNYGYTF	TGTGCCAGCAGCCGAACCCAACCTGGGCAGGGAAATAACTATGGCTACACCTTC
TRBJ1-3	-	TRBV5-1	TRBD1	CASSRSLTGEGNTIYF	TGCGCCAGCAGCCGTTCGTTAACAGGGGAAGGAAACACCATATATTTT
TRBJ1-2	-	TRBV15	-	CATSRGALGDYGYTF	TGTGCCACCAGCAGGGGGGCCCTCGGGGACTATGGCTACACCTTC
TRBJ2-7	-	TRBV3-1/TRBV3-2	TRBD1	CASSQDRGRDEQYF	TGTGCCAGCAGCCAGGACAGGGGGCGCGACGAGCAGTACTTC
TRBJ2-7	-	TRBV7-2	-	CASKQLARYEQYF	TGTGCCAGCAAGCAACTAGCTCGCTACGAGCAGTACTTC
TRBJ2-1	-	TRBV5-1	TRBD2	CASSLEVSVREGLRNEQFF	TGCGCCAGCAGCTTGGAGGTGTCGGTGCGGGAGGGCCTTAGAAATGAGCAGTTCTTC
TRBJ1-3	-	TRBV10-3	-	CAISEGRGSTGNTIYF	TGTGCCATCAGTGAAGGAAGGGGCTCGACTGGAAACACCATATATTTT
TRBJ1-3	-	TRBV6-6	-	CASSDGLISGNTIYF	TGTGCCAGCAGCGATGGACTGATCTCTGGAAACACCATATATTTT
TRBJ1-5	few	TRBV28	TRBD1	CASSSRQGANNQPQHF	TGTGCCAGCAGCTCCCGACAGGGGGCCAACAATCAGCCCCAGCATTTT
TRBJ2-7	-	TRBV11-2	-	CASSFNRFPEQYF	TGTGCCAGCAGCTTCAACAGGTTCCCCGAGCAGTACTTC
TRBJ2-1	-	TRBV15	-	CATSRDRGISYNEQFF	TGTGCCACCAGCAGAGATCGGGGGATCTCCTACAATGAGCAGTTCTTC
TRBJ2-7	once	TRBV19	TRBD1	CASSLRTGYNEQYF	TGTGCCAGTAGTCTCCGGACAGGTTATAACGAGCAGTACTTC
TRBJ1-6	-	TRBV4-1	TRBD1	CASSQARTGTINSPLHF	TGCGCCAGCAGCCAAGCCCGGACAGGAACTATCAATTCACCCCTCCACTTT
TRBJ2-7	-	TRBV27	-	CASRPRQRFYEQYF	TGTGCCAGCAGACCTCGACAGCGATTCTACGAGCAGTACTTC
TRBJ2-7	-	TRBV5-6	-	CASSLRDSYEQYF	TGTGCCAGCAGCTTGAGAGACAGCTACGAGCAGTACTTC
TRBJ2-1	-	TRBV15	TRBD2	CATSRGLAGDNEQFF	TGTGCCACCAGCAGAGGCCTAGCGGGGGACAATGAGCAGTTCTTC
TRBJ1-6	few	TRBV25-1	TRBD1	CASSEYQGENSPLHF	TGTGCCAGCAGTGAATATCAGGGGGAGAATTCACCCCTCCACTTT
TRBJ1-6	-	TRBV3-1/TRBV3-2	-	CASSGTANSPLHF	TGTGCCAGCAGCGGTACAGCTAATTCACCCCTCCACTTT
TRBJ2-7	-	TRBV30	TRBD2	CAWSPGTINYEQYF	TGTGCCTGGAGTCCAGGGACTATAAACTACGAGCAGTACTTC
TRBJ1-5	-	TRBV2	TRBD1	CASSRQGAQSNQPQHF	TGTGCCAGCAGTAGACAGGGGGCGCAGAGCAATCAGCCCCAGCATTTT
TRBJ2-7	-	TRBV10-3	-	CAINSGPNYEQYF	TGTGCCATCAATTCGGGTCCGAATTACGAGCAGTACTTC
TRBJ2-2	-	TRBV7-2	TRBD2	CASSLMARGLSGELFF	TGTGCCAGCAGCTTAATGGCGCGGGGGTTAAGCGGGGAGCTGTTTTTT